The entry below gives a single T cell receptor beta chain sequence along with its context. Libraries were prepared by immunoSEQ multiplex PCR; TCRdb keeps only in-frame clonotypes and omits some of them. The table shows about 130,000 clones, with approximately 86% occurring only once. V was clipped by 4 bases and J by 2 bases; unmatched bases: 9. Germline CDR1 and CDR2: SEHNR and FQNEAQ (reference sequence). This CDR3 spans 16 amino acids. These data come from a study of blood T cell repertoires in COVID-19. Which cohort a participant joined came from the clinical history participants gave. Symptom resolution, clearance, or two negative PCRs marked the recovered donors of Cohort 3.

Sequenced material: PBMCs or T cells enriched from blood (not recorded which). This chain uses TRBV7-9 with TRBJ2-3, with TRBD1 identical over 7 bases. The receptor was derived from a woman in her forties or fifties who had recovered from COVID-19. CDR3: CASSSPGTETTDTQYF. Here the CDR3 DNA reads TGTGCCAGCAGCTCGCCCGGGACAGAGACCACAGATACGCAGTATTTT.